Below, 31 T cell receptor beta chains from the same sample are listed, as sequenced in a study of naive and memory T cell subsets. Four PCR rounds used nested alpha and beta constant region primers plus the SP2 primer. TCRdb ran MiXCR on the UMI-ligation and nested PCR reads and lists one entry per CDR3 protein. The table lists some 40,000 distinct CDR3 sequences, 9.5% to 11% of them singletons. Treatment specified: skin biopsy from PPD injection site in Mantoux-positive individual. An oligonucleotide containing a UMI was ligated to the 3' end of TCR cDNA. The sample in question was skin, obtained from a tuberculin skin test site. The receptors derive from an adult in good health.

To note about this clonotype: The junction departs from the called germline gene at one end, perhaps through a read error. V and J are TRBV7-2 and TRBJ1-4; D remains unclear. The germline CDR1 and CDR2 sequences are SGHTA and FQGNSA. The CDR3 has 11 amino acids. CDR3 DNA: TGTGCCAGCAGCTTGAGTGAAATACTGTTTTTT. This encodes CASSLSEILFF. Full variable domain (rest looked up from reference TRBV7-2 and TRBJ1-4): GAGVSQSPSNKVTEKGKDVELRCDPISGHTALYWYRQSLGQGLEFLIYFQGNSAPDKSGLPSDRFSAERTGGSVSTLTIQRTQQEDSAVYLCASSLSEILFFGSGTQLSVL.

This clonotype has a handful of counts. The rearrangement uses TRBV28 and TRBJ1-1, with D hard to call. The V gene lost 10 bases and the J gene lost 4 bases, with 10 bases spanning the gap. Looked up from germline, CDR1 is MDHEN and CDR2 is SYDVKM. The CDR3 loop spans 11 amino acids. CDR3 amino acids: CATFLATEAFF. The CDR3 DNA reads TGTGCCACCTTTCTGGCCACTGAAGCTTTCTTT.

The table lists this clonotype with many counts. The chain employs TRBV19 and TRBJ1-5; 11 nucleotides line up with TRBD1. This CDR3 spans 16 amino acids. Trimming cost V 5 bases and J 6 bases; bases outside gene matches: 9. Per the germline V gene, CDR1 is LNHDA and CDR2 is SQIVND (reference sequence). The CDR3 reads CASSLGQGAKGQPQHF. The DNA for the CDR3 is TGTGCCAGTAGTCTCGGACAGGGGGCGAAGGGTCAGCCCCAGCATTTT.

The chain carries TRBV27 and TRBJ2-3; TRBD2 is a possible D gene (7 bases). The CDR3 is 13 amino acids. V was pared by 10 bases and J by 0 bases, with 11 bases between. Germline V gives CDR1 MNHEY, CDR2 SMNVEV (reference sequence). The CDR3 is CAIAGASTDTQYF. The CDR3 bases are TGTGCCATCGCGGGGGCTAGCACAGATACGCAGTATTTT.

This clonotype was seen a handful of times. CDR3 protein: CASSVIMASTEAFF. The DNA for the CDR3 is TGTGCCAGCAGCGTGATAATGGCGAGCACTGAAGCTTTCTTT. The V and J genes are TRBV7-9 and TRBJ1-1; D ambiguous. Germline loops: CDR1 SEHNR, CDR2 FQNEAQ (reference sequence). There are 14 residues in the CDR3. The germline V and J ends were trimmed by 5 bases and 4 bases, with 14 bases remaining between them. Based on the CDR3 plus reference TRBV7-9 and TRBJ1-1, the full variable domain is DTGVSQNPRHKITKRGQNVTFRCDPISEHNRLYWYRQTLGQGPEFLTYFQNEAQLEKSRLLSDRFSAERPKGSFSTLEIQRTEQGDSAMYLCASSVIMASTEAFFGQGTRLTVV.

Many counts were recorded for this clonotype. The chain couples TRBV20-1 to TRBJ1-5; D unresolved. Germline V gene data show CDR1 as DFQATT and CDR2 as SNEGSKA (reference sequence). The CDR3 runs to 12 residues. V was pared by 5 bases and J by 3 bases, with 8 bases between. The CDR3 spells CSAPGNNQPQHF. In DNA, the CDR3 is TGCAGTGCTCCCGGGAACAATCAGCCCCAGCATTTT.

V and J are TRBV2 and TRBJ1-2, with D perhaps TRBD1 (5 bases). The germline V and J ends were trimmed by 4 bases and 4 bases, with 19 bases remaining between them. The CDR3 loop spans 16 amino acids. CDR1 is SNHLY, CDR2 FYNNEI, per germline. This chain's CDR3 is CASSGSKGTAPYGYTF. The CDR3 DNA reads as TGTGCCAGCAGTGGGTCAAAGGGGACGGCCCCCTATGGCTACACCTTC.

This clonotype was recorded many times. The chain is built from TRBV20-1 and TRBJ2-7; D perhaps matches TRBD1 (5 bases). CDR1 and CDR2 (germline): DFQATT, SNEGSKA (reference sequence). The CDR3 runs to 14 residues. V lost 3 bases and J lost 4, with 16 bases in between. CDR3 amino acids: CSARGPYGIYEQYF. The CDR3 DNA reads as TGCAGTGCTAGGGGGCCTTACGGAATATACGAGCAGTACTTC.

This clonotype was picked up a small number of times. The chain uses TRBV19 and TRBJ1-5, with 11 nucleotides matching TRBD1. The V gene's germline CDR1 is LNHDA and CDR2 SQIVND (reference sequence). Losses at the gene ends were 5 bases for V and 0 bases for J; bases not matched to a gene: 9. The length of the CDR3 is 18 residues. The CDR3 sequence: CASSLRDRGSSSNQPQHF. The CDR3 nucleotides read TGTGCCAGTAGTCTCCGGGACAGGGGGAGTAGTAGCAATCAGCCCCAGCATTTT.

The chain employs TRBV20-1 and TRBJ2-3, with TRBD2 matching over 8 bases. The trim removed 5 bases at V and 3 bases at J, leaving 7 bases unmatched. The CDR3 is 14 amino acids. Germline V CDR1 and CDR2: DFQATT, SNEGSKA (reference sequence). CDR3 nucleotides: TGCAGTGCTCCTGCAGCGGGGGTAACAGATACGCAGTATTTT. Translating it yields CSAPAAGVTDTQYF.

The CDR3 bases are TGCAGCGTGGGTACGACACGCGACTCTGGAAACACCATATATTTT. As protein: CSVGTTRDSGNTIYF. The V and J genes are TRBV29-1 and TRBJ1-3; D is ambiguous. The V gene's germline CDR1 is SQVTM and CDR2 ANQGSEA. The CDR3 consists of 15 residues. Trimming removed 6 bases from V and 0 bases from J, with 15 bases in between.

This clonotype was observed at least ten times. The V and J genes are TRBV7-8 and TRBJ2-7, with a possible D match to TRBD1 (5 bases). Trimming pared 5 bases from V and 2 bases from J, leaving 13 bases between. The CDR3 is 14 residues long. The germline V gene has CDR1 SGHVS and CDR2 FQNEAQ. The CDR3 DNA reads TGTGCCAGCAGCGTAACAGGTCCTACCTACGAGCAGTACTTC. Its protein product is CASSVTGPTYEQYF.

In its sample, this clonotype ranks as medium-sized. The chain combines TRBV7-2 with TRBJ2-2, with TRBD2 identical over 8 bases. Germline V CDR1 and CDR2: SGHTA, FQGNSA. J lost 0 bases, V lost 2 bases, and 8 bases had no gene match. This CDR3 has 18 amino acids. CDR3 nucleotide sequence: TGTGCCAGCAGCTTACTAGCGGGCTGGGCCGCGAACACCGGGGAGCTGTTTTTT. The encoded protein is CASSLLAGWAANTGELFF. Full variable domain (remainder filled in from reference TRBV7-2 and TRBJ2-2): GAGVSQSPSNKVTEKGKDVELRCDPISGHTALYWYRQSLGQGLEFLIYFQGNSAPDKSGLPSDRFSAERTGGSVSTLTIQRTQQEDSAVYLCASSLLAGWAANTGELFFGEGSRLTVL.

This clonotype has at least ten counts. The chain has TRBV25-1 and TRBJ2-1, with 8 bases identical to TRBD1. The trim removed 6 bases at V and 7 bases at J, leaving 8 bases unmatched. CDR1 is MGHDK and CDR2 is SYGVNS in the germline V gene. This CDR3 contains 14 residues. In DNA form, the CDR3 reads TGTGCCAGCAGCCCGGGACAGGCGCCTAATGAGCAGTTCTTC. It yields the protein CASSPGQAPNEQFF.

This clonotype was observed a handful of times. The V and J genes are TRBV28 and TRBJ2-1; no reliable D call. The CDR3 contains 15 residues. The V and J ends lost 3 bases and 10 bases respectively, with 19 bases between them. Germline CDR1 and CDR2: MDHEN and SYDVKM. The chain's CDR3 is CASSFSVSSPREQFF. DNA for the CDR3: TGTGCCAGCAGTTTTTCGGTTAGCAGCCCTAGAGAGCAGTTCTTC.

This clonotype appeared a few times. The V gene is TRBV20-1, the J gene TRBJ1-6; 7 nucleotides match TRBD1. The CDR3 is 14 residues long. Germline CDR1 reads DFQATT; CDR2 reads SNEGSKA (reference sequence). The V segment lost 1 base and the J segment 5 bases; nucleotides outside the gene matches: 2. CDR3 protein: CSARAQGDNSPLHF. In nucleotides, the CDR3 is TGCAGTGCTAGAGCTCAGGGGGATAATTCACCCCTCCACTTT.

This clonotype was counted a few times. The chain carries TRBV11-3 and TRBJ2-3; D is possibly TRBD1 (5 bases). Trimming shortened V by 5 bases and J by 6 bases, and 9 bases separated the two germline ends. The CDR3 is 12 residues long. CDR1 and CDR2 (germline): SGHNT, YENEEA. Here the CDR3 reads CASSKGMDTQYF. CDR3 in DNA: TGTGCCAGCAGCAAGGGGATGGATACGCAGTATTTT.

V and J are TRBV2 and TRBJ1-1; D may be TRBD1 (5 bases). The CDR3 has 14 residues. V lost 2 bases and J 1 base, leaving 8 bases between the germline ends. The germline V gene encodes CDR1 SNHLY and CDR2 FYNNEI. CDR3 sequence reads: CASSEQGPNTEAFF. The CDR3 DNA reads TGTGCCAGCAGTGAACAGGGACCGAACACTGAAGCTTTCTTT. Full variable domain (rest looked up from reference TRBV2 and TRBJ1-1): EPEVTQTPSHQVTQMGQEVILRCVPISNHLYFYWYRQILGQKVEFLVSFYNNEISEKSEIFDDQFSVERPDGSNFTLKIRSTKLEDSAMYFCASSEQGPNTEAFFGQGTRLTVV.

In this sample, this clonotype turned up many times. The V and J genes are TRBV9 and TRBJ2-1; D unclear. This CDR3 is 13 amino acids long. Looked up from germline, CDR1 is SGDLS and CDR2 is YYNGEE. Trimming left V 0 bases short and J 0 bases short, with 1 base between. CDR3 DNA sequence: TGTGCCAGCAGCGTAGCCTCCTACAATGAGCAGTTCTTC. Protein product: CASSVASYNEQFF.

This clonotype has just a few counts. The CDR3 sequence: CASSIAPHQPQHF. The CDR3 nucleotides read TGTGCCAGTAGTATAGCCCCTCATCAGCCCCAGCATTTT. The rearrangement uses TRBV19 and TRBJ1-5, with no clear D. Looked up from germline, CDR1 is LNHDA and CDR2 is SQIVND (reference sequence). V was shortened by 1 base and J by 5 bases, with 6 bases between the two germline ends. The CDR3 is 13 residues long.

This clonotype is categorized as medium-sized. This chain connects TRBV4-1 to TRBJ1-2; D unclear. Germline V gene sequence: CDR1 MGHRA, CDR2 YSYEKL. V was pared by 3 bases and J by 0 bases, with 11 bases between. The CDR3 spans 15 residues. The CDR3, as DNA: TGCGCCAGCAGCCACCACAACGGGGCTAACTATGGCTACACCTTC. This encodes CASSHHNGANYGYTF.

This clonotype has ten or more counts. The genes are TRBV29-1 and TRBJ2-7; no clear D gene. The V end was cut by 1 base, the J end by 2 bases, with 9 bases between. The CDR3 sequence is 13 residues long. Germline V gives CDR1 SQVTM, CDR2 ANQGSEA. CDR3 in amino acids: CSVEGASTYEQYF. The CDR3 DNA reads TGCAGCGTTGAAGGGGCATCAACCTACGAGCAGTACTTC.

This clonotype was recorded many times. V usage is TRBV12-3 or TRBV12-4 and J usage is TRBJ2-5, with TRBD2 identical over 8 bases. This CDR3 is built from 14 residues. Trimming at V came to 6 bases and at J to 9 bases, leaving 12 bases not matched to a gene. This CDR3 reads CASSNRLARGAQYF. The CDR3 DNA is TGTGCCAGCAGCAATAGACTAGCGAGGGGGGCCCAGTACTTC.

This chain connects TRBV7-2 to TRBJ1-1; no clear D gene. Looked up from germline, CDR1 is SGHTA and CDR2 is FQGNSA. The CDR3 is 14 residues long. V was pared by 4 bases and J by 1 base, with 10 bases between. The CDR3 bases are TGTGCCAGCAGCTCCGGATTCCAGAACACTGAAGCTTTCTTT. Its protein is CASSSGFQNTEAFF.

This clonotype was seen ten or more times. The chain employs TRBV27 and TRBJ2-1; D may be TRBD1 (6 bases). This CDR3 has 16 amino acids. V lost 5 bases and J lost 8, with 22 bases in between. Germline CDR1 MNHEY, CDR2 SMNVEV (reference sequence). CDR3 residues: CASSLKPEQGPDEQFF. The CDR3, as DNA: TGTGCCAGCAGTCTAAAACCGGAACAGGGACCGGATGAGCAGTTCTTC.

The genes are TRBV10-3 and TRBJ2-5; the D is unclear. Germline V CDR1 and CDR2: ENHRY, SYGVKD. Trimming removed 3 bases from V and 0 bases from J, with 5 bases in between. The CDR3 runs to 13 residues. Here the CDR3 reads CAISDGYQETQYF. CDR3 DNA: TGTGCCATCAGTGACGGGTACCAAGAGACCCAGTACTTC.

This clonotype has more than one count but fewer than ten. V is TRBV12-3 or TRBV12-4 and J is TRBJ1-1; D remains ambiguous. The germline V and J ends were trimmed by 5 bases and 8 bases, with 9 bases remaining between them. This CDR3 is 11 amino acids long. The CDR3, as DNA: TGTGCCAGCAGTCCGGTCCAGGAAGCTTTCTTT. This translates into CASSPVQEAFF.

The rearrangement joins TRBV30 to TRBJ2-3, with D hard to call. This CDR3 has 12 residues. Trimming removed 0 bases from V and 5 bases from J, with 6 bases in between. Germline loops: CDR1 GTSNPN, CDR2 SVGIG (reference sequence). The CDR3 here is CAWSVEGDTQYF. The CDR3 DNA reads TGTGCCTGGAGTGTAGAAGGAGATACGCAGTATTTT.

This clonotype was found a few times. V is TRBV7-2 and J is TRBJ1-5, with D maybe TRBD1 (5 bases). The V gene lost 1 base and the J gene lost 9 bases, with 10 bases spanning the gap. This CDR3 has 13 residues. Germline lookup yields CDR1 SGHTA and CDR2 FQGNSA. Here the CDR3 DNA reads TGTGCCAGCAGCTTAGTGGGGGTGGGGCCCCAGCATTTT. Amino acids: CASSLVGVGPQHF.

This rearrangement joins TRBV20-1 to TRBJ2-1, with 11 bases matching TRBD2. CDR3 size: 13 residues. The V and J ends lost 5 bases and 6 bases, in that order; junction bases with no gene match: 3. Germline CDR1 DFQATT, CDR2 SNEGSKA (reference sequence). CDR3 DNA sequence: TGCAGTGCTGCCGGACTAGCGGGCAATGAGCAGTTCTTC. It is translated as CSAAGLAGNEQFF.

This clonotype was seen only a few times. In DNA form, the CDR3 reads TGCGCCAGCAGCTATCGAAACGGAGGGGTATCTAGCACAGATACGCAGTATTTT. Protein product: CASSYRNGGVSSTDTQYF. The gene calls are TRBV4-1 and TRBJ2-3; tentatively, D is TRBD2 (6 bases). The CDR3 is 18 amino acids. V was pared by 5 bases and J by 0 bases, with 21 bases between. Germline-derived CDR1 and CDR2 are MGHRA and YSYEKL.